This TCR beta chain is drawn from a study of T cell responses to AZD1222 COVID-19 vaccine. Study-wide results and limits: Seropositive AZD1222 recipients at baseline numbered only five or six. Spike-spanning, vaccine-associated CD4 TCRs were dominant at 160-218 and 743-854. Reportedly, nearly half the spike-specific TCRs target unmutated variant regions.

Method: immunoSEQ multiplex PCR; TCRdb's copy keeps in-frame clones and lacks some. The repertoire includes roughly 80,000 clones, over 75% of them detected once, and roughly 5.1% sits in the top ten. As regards this clone: The antigen is not known.

The CDR3 length is 16 residues. V was clipped by 6 bases and J by 4 bases, with 19 bases between them. Germline V gene data show CDR1 as MNHEY and CDR2 as SMNVEV (reference sequence). The rearrangement uses TRBV27 and TRBJ1-5; D not resolved. Sample: peripheral blood, taken on day 0 of MenACWY control vaccination. The source of this sequence is an adult in good health. The CDR3 reads CASSPDRRAHNQPQHF. The CDR3 DNA sequence: TGTGCCAGCAGCCCCGATCGGCGAGCGCATAATCAGCCCCAGCATTTT.